This T cell receptor (beta chain) was observed in a study of T cell responses to AZD1222 COVID-19 vaccine. TCRdb's copy holds only in-frame clones and misses some; the assay was immunoSEQ multiplex PCR. This table has around 76,000 clones, 65% to 85% appearing once. The origin of this receptor is an adult in good health. This sample comprised peripheral blood, obtained on day 0 of AZD1222 vaccination.

CDR3 sequence (DNA): TGTGCCACCCAAACAGGGGCCGATGGGGAAAAACTGTTTTTT. This gives the protein CATQTGADGEKLFF. This chain links TRBV28 with TRBJ1-4; 7 nucleotides match TRBD1. The germline V gene has CDR1 MDHEN and CDR2 SYDVKM. The length of the CDR3 is 14 residues. The V and J ends lost 10 bases and 8 bases, in that order; junction bases with no gene match: 13.